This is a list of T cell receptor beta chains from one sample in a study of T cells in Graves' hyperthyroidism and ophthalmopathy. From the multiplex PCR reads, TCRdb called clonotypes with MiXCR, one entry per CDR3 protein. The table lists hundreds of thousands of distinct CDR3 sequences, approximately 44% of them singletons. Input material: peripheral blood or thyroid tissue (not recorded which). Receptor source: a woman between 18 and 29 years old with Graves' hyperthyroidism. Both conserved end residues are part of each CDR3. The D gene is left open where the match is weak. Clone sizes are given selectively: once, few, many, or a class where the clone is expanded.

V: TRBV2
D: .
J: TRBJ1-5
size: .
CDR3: CASSGSGYSNQPQHF
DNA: TGTGCCAGCAGTGGATCGGGGTATAGCAATCAGCCCCAGCATTTT

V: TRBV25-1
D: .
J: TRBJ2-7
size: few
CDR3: CASSPLRTGRLYEQYF
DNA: TGTGCCAGCAGTCCCCTGCGAACGGGACGGCTCTACGAGCAGTACTTC

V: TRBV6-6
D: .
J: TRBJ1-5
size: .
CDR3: CASTLLQGMGNQPQHF
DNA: TGTGCCAGCACCCTCTTGCAAGGGATGGGCAATCAGCCCCAGCATTTT

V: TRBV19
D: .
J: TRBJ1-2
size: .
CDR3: CAWTTGPVGYTF
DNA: TGTGCCTGGACCACAGGGCCCGTTGGCTACACCTTC

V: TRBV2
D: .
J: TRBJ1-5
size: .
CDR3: CASSRIGTYNQPQHF
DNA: TGTGCCAGCAGTAGGATTGGGACCTACAATCAGCCCCAGCATTTT

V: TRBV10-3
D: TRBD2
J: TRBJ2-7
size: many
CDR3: CAISESRLAGGYEQYF
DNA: TGTGCCATCAGTGAGTCTCGTCTAGCGGGAGGGTACGAGCAGTACTTC

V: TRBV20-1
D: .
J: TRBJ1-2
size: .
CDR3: CSASRGVGSNGYTF
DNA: TGCAGTGCTAGTCGAGGGGTCGGGTCCAACGGCTACACCTTC

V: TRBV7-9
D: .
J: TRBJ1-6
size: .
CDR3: CASSPTSGYNSPLHF
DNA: TGTGCCAGCTCACCAACCTCGGGGTATAATTCACCCCTCCACTTT

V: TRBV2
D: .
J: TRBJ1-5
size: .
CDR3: CASSDRRGQPQHF
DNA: TGTGCCAGCAGTGATAGAAGGGGTCAGCCCCAGCATTTT

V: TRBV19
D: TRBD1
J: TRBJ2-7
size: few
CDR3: CASGTAISYEQYF
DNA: TGTGCCAGTGGGACAGCTATTTCCTACGAGCAGTACTTC